Following are 5 T cell receptor beta chains from one sample sequenced in a study of technical replicates of blood from a handful of donors (dated by TCRdb to 2017 to 2019). Receptor libraries were prepared by the immunoSEQ multiplex PCR assay. The immuneACCESS repertoire file appears here via TCRdb, limited to in-frame rearrangements. These files lack a portion of the clones; in checked studies, under half of the deficit traces to unresolved V genes, and the cause of the others is not known. Recorded for this sample are under 80,000 clones; 94% of them occurred a single time. The ten largest clones take up under 0.3% of the sample. Sample: T cells isolated from PBMCs. Source of these receptors: a human donor in good health.

The chain joins TRBV27 to TRBJ1-2; D is possibly TRBD1 (5 bases). There are 20 residues in the CDR3. Between the trimmed V and J ends, which lost 4 bases and 2 bases, there was a span of 29 bases. CDR1 and CDR2 (germline): MNHEY, SMNVEV (reference sequence). The CDR3 here is CASSSISVDRFTKSNYGYTF. The DNA of the CDR3 is TGTGCCAGCAGTTCTATCTCAGTAGACAGATTCACAAAAAGCAACTATGGCTACACCTTC.

The chain is built from TRBV5-1 and TRBJ1-2, with 7 nucleotides matching TRBD1. V was clipped by 0 bases and J by 5 bases; unmatched bases: 10. The V gene's germline CDR1 is SGHRS and CDR2 YFSETQ. The CDR3 loop spans 16 amino acids. CDR3 protein: CASSLARLGGRYGYTF. In nucleotides, the CDR3 is TGCGCCAGCAGCTTGGCCCGGCTAGGGGGCCGGTATGGCTACACCTTC.

This clone was counted a few times. The chain joins TRBV28 to TRBJ1-1; weak D call: TRBD1 (6 bases). V lost 5 bases, J lost 9 bases, and 16 bases lay in between. CDR1 and CDR2 from the germline V gene are MDHEN and SYDVKM. This CDR3 has 13 amino acids. The CDR3 DNA reads TGTGCCAGCAGTGTCTGGGGGGGCTCCCAAGCTTTCTTT. Encoded protein: CASSVWGGSQAFF.

Of note for this clone: One end of the junction fails to match germline, which may point to a read error. The chain recombines TRBV5-4 with TRBJ1-2; TRBD1 matches at 7 bases. The CDR3 covers 13 residues. Germline values: CDR1 SGHNT, CDR2 YYREEE (reference sequence). CDR3 region: CTSRPGQTYGYTF. The CDR3 DNA sequence: TGTACCAGCAGACCGGGACAGACCTATGGCTACACCTTC. The whole variable domain, filled in from reference TRBV5-4 and TRBJ1-2, reads ETGVTQSPTHLIKTRGQQVTLRCSSQSGHNTVSWYQQALGQGPQFIFQYYREEENGRGNFPPRFSGLQFPNYSSELNVNALELDDSALYLCTSRPGQTYGYTFGSGTRLTVV.

This clone was counted a single time. The rearrangement links TRBV29-1 to TRBJ1-2, with TRBD1 matching 9 bases. Trimming took 4 bases from V and 5 from J; bases not matched to a gene: 11. Germline CDR1 reads SQVTM; CDR2 reads ANQGSEA. The CDR3 contains 15 residues. Here the CDR3 DNA reads TGCAGCGTTGCCGGGACAGGGAAGGAAGGATATGGCTACACCTTC. It yields the protein CSVAGTGKEGYGYTF.